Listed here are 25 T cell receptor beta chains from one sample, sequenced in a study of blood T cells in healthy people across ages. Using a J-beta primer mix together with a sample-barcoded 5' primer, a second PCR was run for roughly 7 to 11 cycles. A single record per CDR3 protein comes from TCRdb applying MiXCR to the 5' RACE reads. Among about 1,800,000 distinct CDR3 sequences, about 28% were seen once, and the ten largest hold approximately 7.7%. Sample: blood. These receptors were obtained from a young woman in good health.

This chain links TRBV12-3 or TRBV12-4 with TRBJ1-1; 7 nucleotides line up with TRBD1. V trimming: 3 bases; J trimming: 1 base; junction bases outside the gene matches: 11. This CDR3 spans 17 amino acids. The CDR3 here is CASSLRGNRGGNTEAFF. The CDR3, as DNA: TGTGCCAGCAGTTTGAGGGGAAACAGGGGAGGGAACACTGAAGCTTTCTTT.

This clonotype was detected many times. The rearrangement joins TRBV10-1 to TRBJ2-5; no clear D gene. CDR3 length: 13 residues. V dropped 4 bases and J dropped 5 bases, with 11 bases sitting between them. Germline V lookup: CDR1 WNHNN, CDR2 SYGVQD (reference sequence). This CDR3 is CASSVTTRETQYF. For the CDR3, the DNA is TGCGCCAGCAGTGTGACCACCCGGGAGACCCAGTACTTC.

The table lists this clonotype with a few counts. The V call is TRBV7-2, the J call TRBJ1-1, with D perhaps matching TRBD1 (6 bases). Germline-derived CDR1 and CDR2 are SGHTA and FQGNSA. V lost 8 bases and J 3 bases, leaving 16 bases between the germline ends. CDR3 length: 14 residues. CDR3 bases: TGTGCCAGCGGCTCCTACCAGGGGTACACTGAAGCTTTCTTT. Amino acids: CASGSYQGYTEAFF.

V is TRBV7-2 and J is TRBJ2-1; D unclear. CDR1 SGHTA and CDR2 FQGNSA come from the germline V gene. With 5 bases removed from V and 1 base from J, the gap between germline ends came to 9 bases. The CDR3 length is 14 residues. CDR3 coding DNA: TGTGCCAGCAGCCCCTTTAAGTCCTACAATGAGCAGTTCTTC. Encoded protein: CASSPFKSYNEQFF.

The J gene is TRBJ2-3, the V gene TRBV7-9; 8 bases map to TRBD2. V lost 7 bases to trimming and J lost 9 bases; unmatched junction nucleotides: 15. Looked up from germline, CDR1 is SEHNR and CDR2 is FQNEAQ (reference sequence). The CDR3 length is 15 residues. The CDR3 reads CASNQGPGGQRTQYF. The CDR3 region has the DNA TGTGCCAGCAACCAGGGCCCGGGGGGGCAGCGGACGCAGTATTTT.

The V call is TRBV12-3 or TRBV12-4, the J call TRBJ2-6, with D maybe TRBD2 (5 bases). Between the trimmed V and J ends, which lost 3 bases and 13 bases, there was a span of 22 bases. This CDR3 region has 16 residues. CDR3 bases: TGTGCCAGCAGTTTCTCGGCTGGCCCGCTCGAGCGGGTCCTGACTTTC. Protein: CASSFSAGPLERVLTF.

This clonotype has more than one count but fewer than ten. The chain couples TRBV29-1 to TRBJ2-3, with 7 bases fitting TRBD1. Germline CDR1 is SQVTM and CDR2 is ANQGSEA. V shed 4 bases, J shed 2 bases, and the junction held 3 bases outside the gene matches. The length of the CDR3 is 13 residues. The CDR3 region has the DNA TGCAGCGTTGGGACAGGACCCACAGATACGCAGTATTTT. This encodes CSVGTGPTDTQYF.

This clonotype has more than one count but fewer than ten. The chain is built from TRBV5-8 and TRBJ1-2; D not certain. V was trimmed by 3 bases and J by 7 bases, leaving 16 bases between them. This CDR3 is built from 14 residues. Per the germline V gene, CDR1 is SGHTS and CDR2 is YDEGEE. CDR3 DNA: TGTGCCAGCAGCTACCAGACACGGGGTGCTGGCTACACCTTC. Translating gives CASSYQTRGAGYTF. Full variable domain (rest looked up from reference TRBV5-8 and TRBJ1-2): EAGVTQSPTHLIKTRGQQATLRCSPISGHTSVYWYQQALGLGLQFLLWYDEGEERNRGNFPPRFSGRQFPNYSSELNVNALELEDSALYLCASSYQTRGAGYTFGSGTRLTVV.

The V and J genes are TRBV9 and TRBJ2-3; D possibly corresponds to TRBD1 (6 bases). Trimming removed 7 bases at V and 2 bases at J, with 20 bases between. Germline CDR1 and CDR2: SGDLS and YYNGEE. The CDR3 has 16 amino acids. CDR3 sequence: CASGLITGHLTDTQYF. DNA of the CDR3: TGTGCCAGCGGCCTTATTACAGGGCACCTCACAGATACGCAGTATTTT.

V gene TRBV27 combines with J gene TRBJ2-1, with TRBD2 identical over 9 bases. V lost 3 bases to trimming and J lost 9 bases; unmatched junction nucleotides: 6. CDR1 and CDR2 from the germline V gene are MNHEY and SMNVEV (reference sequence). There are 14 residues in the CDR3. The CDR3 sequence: CASSFGGRASEQFF. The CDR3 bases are TGTGCCAGCAGTTTTGGCGGGAGGGCCTCTGAGCAGTTCTTC.

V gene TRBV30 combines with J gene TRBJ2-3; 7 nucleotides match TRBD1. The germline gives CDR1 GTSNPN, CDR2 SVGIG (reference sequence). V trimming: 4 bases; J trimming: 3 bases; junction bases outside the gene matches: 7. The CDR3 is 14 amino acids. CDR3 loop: CAWTSGQQTDTQYF. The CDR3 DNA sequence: TGTGCCTGGACGTCGGGACAGCAGACAGATACGCAGTATTTT.

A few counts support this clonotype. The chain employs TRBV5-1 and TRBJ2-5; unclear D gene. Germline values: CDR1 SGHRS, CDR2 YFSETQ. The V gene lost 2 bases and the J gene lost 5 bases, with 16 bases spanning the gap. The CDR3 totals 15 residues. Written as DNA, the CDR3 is TGCGCCAGCAGCTTTGAGGCGAAAAGGGTGGAGACCCAGTACTTC. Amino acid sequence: CASSFEAKRVETQYF.

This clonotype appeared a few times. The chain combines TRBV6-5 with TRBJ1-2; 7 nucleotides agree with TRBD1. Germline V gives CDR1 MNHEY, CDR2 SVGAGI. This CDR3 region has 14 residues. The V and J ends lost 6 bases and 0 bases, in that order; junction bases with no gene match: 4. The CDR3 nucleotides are TGTGCCAGCAGGACAGGGAGGGCTAACTATGGCTACACCTTC. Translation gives CASRTGRANYGYTF.

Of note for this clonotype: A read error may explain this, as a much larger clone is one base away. The CDR3 spells CATSYQGLNNERFF. The CDR3 nucleotides are TGTGCCACCAGCTATCAGGGATTGAACAATGAGCGGTTCTTC. V usage is TRBV2 and J usage is TRBJ2-1, with D possibly TRBD1 on 5 matching bases. The CDR3 covers 14 residues. From germline, CDR1 is SNHLY and CDR2 FYNNEI.

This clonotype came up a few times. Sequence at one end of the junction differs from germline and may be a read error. CDR3 residues: CGSARGSYNEQFF. The CDR3 DNA reads TGTGGCAGCGCTCGGGGAAGCTACAATGAGCAGTTCTTC. The chain has TRBV7-2 and TRBJ2-1; perhaps TRBD2 as D (5 bases). The V gene's germline CDR1 is SGHTA and CDR2 FQGNSA. The CDR3 runs 13 residues.

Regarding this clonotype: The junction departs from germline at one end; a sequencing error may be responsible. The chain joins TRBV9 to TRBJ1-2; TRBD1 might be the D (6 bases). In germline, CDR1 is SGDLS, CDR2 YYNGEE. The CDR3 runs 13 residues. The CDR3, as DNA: TGTACCAGCAGCGCACAGGGTCCCTATGGCTACACCTTC. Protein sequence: CTSSAQGPYGYTF.

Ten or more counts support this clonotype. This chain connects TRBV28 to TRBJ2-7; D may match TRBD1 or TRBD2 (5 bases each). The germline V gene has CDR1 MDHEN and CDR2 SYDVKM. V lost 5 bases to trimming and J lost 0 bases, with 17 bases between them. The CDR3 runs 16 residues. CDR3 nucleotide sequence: TGTGCCAGCAGTCCCCACCGGGACGCCTACTCCTACGAGCAGTACTTC. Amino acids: CASSPHRDAYSYEQYF.

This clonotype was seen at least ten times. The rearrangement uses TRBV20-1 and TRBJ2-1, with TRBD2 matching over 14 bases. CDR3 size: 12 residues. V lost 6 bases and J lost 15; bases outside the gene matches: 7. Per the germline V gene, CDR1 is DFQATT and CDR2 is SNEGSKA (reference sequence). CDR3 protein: CSAGTSGSRWFF. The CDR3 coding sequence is TGCAGTGCCGGGACTAGCGGGAGTCGTTGGTTCTTC.

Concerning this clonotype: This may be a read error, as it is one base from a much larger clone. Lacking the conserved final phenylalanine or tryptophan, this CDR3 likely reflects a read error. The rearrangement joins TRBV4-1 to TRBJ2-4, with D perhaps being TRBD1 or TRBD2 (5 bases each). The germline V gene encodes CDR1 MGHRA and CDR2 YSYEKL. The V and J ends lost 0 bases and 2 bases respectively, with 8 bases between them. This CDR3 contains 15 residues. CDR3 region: CASSQDGTSKNIQYC. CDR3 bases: TGCGCCAGCAGCCAAGATGGGACCTCCAAAAACATTCAGTACTGC.

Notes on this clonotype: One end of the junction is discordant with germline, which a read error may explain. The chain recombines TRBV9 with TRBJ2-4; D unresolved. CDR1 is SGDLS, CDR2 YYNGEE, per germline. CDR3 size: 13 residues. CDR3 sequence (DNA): TGTGCCAGCAGCGTATCCTGGGAAAACGTTCAGTACTTC. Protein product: CASSVSWENVQYF.

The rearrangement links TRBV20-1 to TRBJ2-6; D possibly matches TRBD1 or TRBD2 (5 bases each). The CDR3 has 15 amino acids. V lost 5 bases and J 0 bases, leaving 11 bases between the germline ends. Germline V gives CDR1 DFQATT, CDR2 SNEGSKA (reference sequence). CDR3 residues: CSAPLGTSGANVLTF. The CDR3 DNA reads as TGCAGTGCTCCCCTGGGGACCTCTGGGGCCAACGTCCTGACTTTC.

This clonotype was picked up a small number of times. Here the CDR3 reads CSASQGDGYTF. In DNA, the CDR3 is TGCAGTGCTAGTCAGGGGGATGGCTACACCTTC. V gene TRBV20-1 combines with J gene TRBJ1-2; TRBD1 matches 7 bases. The CDR3 spans 11 residues. Per the germline V gene, CDR1 is DFQATT and CDR2 is SNEGSKA (reference sequence). Trimming at V came to 3 bases and at J to 6 bases, leaving 1 base not matched to a gene.

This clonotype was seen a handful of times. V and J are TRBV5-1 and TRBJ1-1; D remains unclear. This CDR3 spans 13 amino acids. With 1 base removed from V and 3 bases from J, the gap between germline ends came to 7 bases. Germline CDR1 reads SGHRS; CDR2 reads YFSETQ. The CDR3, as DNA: TGCGCCAGCAGCTTGCAGTGGGACACTGAAGCTTTCTTT. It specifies CASSLQWDTEAFF.

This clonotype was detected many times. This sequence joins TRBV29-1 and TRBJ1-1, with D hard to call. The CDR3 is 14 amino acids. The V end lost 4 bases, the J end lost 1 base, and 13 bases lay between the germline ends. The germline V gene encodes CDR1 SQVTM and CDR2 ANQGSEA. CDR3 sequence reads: CSVVLSQTNTEAFF. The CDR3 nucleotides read TGCAGCGTTGTTTTGAGTCAGACGAACACTGAAGCTTTCTTT.

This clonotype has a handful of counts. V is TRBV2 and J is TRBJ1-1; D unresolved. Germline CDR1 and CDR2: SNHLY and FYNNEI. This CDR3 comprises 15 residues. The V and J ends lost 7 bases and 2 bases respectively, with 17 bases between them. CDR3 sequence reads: CASKMSTLRNTEAFF. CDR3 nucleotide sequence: TGTGCCAGCAAAATGTCCACACTTAGAAACACTGAAGCTTTCTTT.